This is a list of T cell receptor beta chains from one sample in a study of blood T cell repertoires in COVID-19. Libraries were prepared by immunoSEQ multiplex PCR; TCRdb keeps only in-frame clonotypes and omits some of them. The table includes about 310,000 clones, about 87% detected once. Sequencing used PBMCs or T cells enriched from blood (not recorded which). The receptors here all came from a woman aged 18-29 years who had recovered from COVID-19. CDR3s include the opening cysteine and the closing phenylalanine or tryptophan. Each record gives: D gene, V gene, clone size, J gene, CDR3 DNA, CDR3 protein. D genes are given only for firm matches. Not all rows give a size; the values are once, few, many and, for expanded clones, a class.

-	TRBV6-5	-	TRBJ2-7	TGTGCCAGCCGATTACGACAGGAGATGGGCTACGAGCAGTACTTC	CASRLRQEMGYEQYF
TRBD2	TRBV5-6	-	TRBJ2-7	TGTGCCAGCAGCTTGGTTCTAGCGGGGGTTAGTATTTACGAGCAGTACTTC	CASSLVLAGVSIYEQYF
TRBD1	TRBV6-2/TRBV6-3	-	TRBJ1-1	TGTGCCAGCAGTTTCGGACAGGGGGCTCGATTCACTGAAGCTTTCTTT	CASSFGQGARFTEAFF
-	TRBV4-3	-	TRBJ1-1	TGCGCCAGCAGCCAAGAGGGGGGGTGGGAGGACACTGAAGCTTTCTTT	CASSQEGGWEDTEAFF
-	TRBV6-2/TRBV6-3	-	TRBJ2-1	TGTGCCAGCAGTTACTCGAGAGGGGGTATTGATGTCAATGAGCAGTTCTTC	CASSYSRGGIDVNEQFF
TRBD1	TRBV7-9	-	TRBJ1-5	TGTGCCAGCAGCTCCGACAGGGACAGCAATCAGCCCCAGCATTTT	CASSSDRDSNQPQHF
-	TRBV2	-	TRBJ1-1	TGTGCCAGCAGGTCCCGGGAGGAGAACACTGAAGCTTTCTTT	CASRSREENTEAFF
-	TRBV6-2/TRBV6-3	-	TRBJ1-5	TGTGCCAGCAGTTACGGTACAGATTATCAGCCCCAGCATTTT	CASSYGTDYQPQHF
-	TRBV18	-	TRBJ1-1	TGTGCCAGCTCACCCGTGGCACGGAACACTGAAGCTTTCTTT	CASSPVARNTEAFF
-	TRBV20-1	-	TRBJ2-5	TGCAGTGGCAGACAGCAAGAGACCCAGTACTTC	CSGRQQETQYF
TRBD2	TRBV4-2	-	TRBJ2-7	TGTGCCAGCAGCCAAGAATCTGGGAGTAGCGGGGCGTCCTACGAGCAGTACTTC	CASSQESGSSGASYEQYF
TRBD2	TRBV10-3	once	TRBJ2-5	TGTGCCATCAGTGAACAGCGGGGCGCCCAGTACTTC	CAISEQRGAQYF
TRBD1	TRBV11-2	-	TRBJ2-5	TGTGCCAGCAGCGTGGGACAGAGAGAAGAGACCCAGTACTTC	CASSVGQREETQYF
TRBD1	TRBV9	-	TRBJ1-4	TGTGCCAGCAGCGCAAGGACAGGTCTCACTTGGGAACTGTTTTTT	CASSARTGLTWELFF
-	TRBV10-2	-	TRBJ2-2	TGCGCCAGCAGAGGAGGACGGTTCACCGGGGAGCTGTTTTTT	CASRGGRFTGELFF
-	TRBV5-1	-	TRBJ2-7	TGCGCCAGCAGCCTACAGGGCGGAAACTACGAGCAGTACTTC	CASSLQGGNYEQYF
-	TRBV19	-	TRBJ1-2	TGTGCCAGTAGTACTGGGGCAGGCTGGGTCGCAGATGGCTACACCTTC	CASSTGAGWVADGYTF
TRBD1	TRBV19	-	TRBJ1-6	TGTGCTTCCGGGCAGGGGGCGTCACCCCTCCACTTT	CASGQGASPLHF
TRBD1	TRBV19	-	TRBJ1-5	TGTGCCAGCGAATCATTGGGACAGGGAATAATGCCCCAGCATTTT	CASESLGQGIMPQHF
TRBD2	TRBV18	-	TRBJ2-7	TGTGCCAGCTCACGGACTAGCGGGAACTACGAGCAGTACTTC	CASSRTSGNYEQYF
TRBD1	TRBV3-1/TRBV3-2	-	TRBJ1-6	TGTGCCAGCAGCCAAGTCGGGACAGGAGGGTCACCCCTCCACTTT	CASSQVGTGGSPLHF
TRBD2	TRBV6-5	-	TRBJ2-7	TGTGCCAGCAGTCTTAGCGGGCCGTCTGCCTACGAGCAGTACTTC	CASSLSGPSAYEQYF
TRBD2	TRBV4-3	-	TRBJ2-2	TGCGCCAGCAGCCAAGGGACTAGCGGGACTAAGCTGTTTTTT	CASSQGTSGTKLFF
-	TRBV5-6	-	TRBJ2-7	TGTGCCAGCAGATCCCGACTCCTCCCATCCGCATACGAGCAGTACTTC	CASRSRLLPSAYEQYF
TRBD2	TRBV3-1/TRBV3-2	-	TRBJ2-3	TGTGCCAGCAGCCAAGAATCGGGGGGAGGGACAGATACGCAGTATTTT	CASSQESGGGTDTQYF
-	TRBV7-9	once	TRBJ1-2	TGTGCCAGCAGCTTAGCGCTTGGGGGCGGCTACACCTTC	CASSLALGGGYTF
TRBD1	TRBV5-5	-	TRBJ1-5	TGTGCCAGCAGCTCCTCCGGGACAGGGGGGAATCAGCCCCAGCATTTT	CASSSSGTGGNQPQHF
-	TRBV25-1	-	TRBJ2-2	TGTGCCAGCAGTGAATCTATCCAGCCGGGCACCGGGGAGCTGTTTTTT	CASSESIQPGTGELFF
-	TRBV2	-	TRBJ2-6	TGTGCCAGCAGCCAAGAGAGCTCTGGGGCCAACGTCCTGACTTTC	CASSQESSGANVLTF
TRBD1	TRBV28	-	TRBJ1-2	TGTGCCAGCAGTCTCGCAGGGACAGGGCGAAACTATGGCTACACCTTC	CASSLAGTGRNYGYTF
TRBD2	TRBV7-9	-	TRBJ2-7	TGTGCCAGCAGCGATAGCGGGAGGCTCGACGAGCAGTACTTC	CASSDSGRLDEQYF
-	TRBV6-1	-	TRBJ2-7	TGTGCCAGCAGTGAATGGGGGCCCACCTACGAGCAGTACTTC	CASSEWGPTYEQYF
-	TRBV4-3	-	TRBJ2-3	TGCGCCAGCAGCCAAGATGGGACATCAGATACGCAGTATTTT	CASSQDGTSDTQYF
TRBD1	TRBV18	-	TRBJ1-1	TGTGCCAGCTCACGGGACACAGGGGTCACTGAAGCTTTCTTT	CASSRDTGVTEAFF
-	TRBV27	-	TRBJ1-2	TGTGCCAGCAGTTCCTCGGGGGGTTCGGGCTACACCTTC	CASSSSGGSGYTF
-	TRBV6-2/TRBV6-3	-	TRBJ2-1	TGTGCCAGCAGTTACCGGGACTCCTACAATGAGCAGTTCTTC	CASSYRDSYNEQFF
-	TRBV4-1	-	TRBJ1-2	TGCGCCAGCAGCCAAGGGGTAGCAGCTAACTATGGCTACACCTTC	CASSQGVAANYGYTF
-	TRBV30	-	TRBJ1-1	TGTGCCTGGAGCAAACAGGGCAATGAAGCTTTCTTT	CAWSKQGNEAFF
TRBD2	TRBV27	-	TRBJ2-7	TGTGCCAGCAGTTTAAAGCAGCGGGAGGGCGGCTACGAGCAGTACTTC	CASSLKQREGGYEQYF
-	TRBV5-4	-	TRBJ1-1	TGTGCCAGCAGCTTGGTTGGGGCAAACACTGAAGCTTTCTTT	CASSLVGANTEAFF
-	TRBV4-2	-	TRBJ1-3	TGTGCCAGCAGCCAAACGATGACAGAAACTGGAAACACCATATATTTT	CASSQTMTETGNTIYF
TRBD1	TRBV7-2	-	TRBJ1-3	TGTGCCAGCAGCTTAGGTGGGACAGGGGCGGACACCATATATTTT	CASSLGGTGADTIYF
-	TRBV6-5	-	TRBJ1-5	TGTGCCAGCGGGGAGGACCCTAATCAGCCCCAGCATTTT	CASGEDPNQPQHF
-	TRBV4-1	-	TRBJ2-7	TGCGCCAGCAGCCCCAAAAACGAGCAGTACTTC	CASSPKNEQYF
TRBD1	TRBV5-6	once	TRBJ2-3	TGTGCCAGCAGGGAAATGGTCCGGGACAGGGGTCCAGATACGCAGTATTTT	CASREMVRDRGPDTQYF
-	TRBV15	-	TRBJ2-7	TGTGCCACCAGCACAGAGATCGGTAGCTCAGCCGACGAGCAGTACTTC	CATSTEIGSSADEQYF
-	TRBV27	-	TRBJ1-1	TGTGCCACCCCTGCAGGAATCATGAACACTGAAGCTTTCTTT	CATPAGIMNTEAFF
TRBD2	TRBV5-4	-	TRBJ2-3	TGTGCCAGCACTGTGAAGCGGGGACCAGATACGCAGTATTTT	CASTVKRGPDTQYF
-	TRBV7-2	-	TRBJ1-4	TGTGCCAGCAGCTTAGGGGTTCTCAGGGATCTAGGAAAACTGTTTTTT	CASSLGVLRDLGKLFF
TRBD1	TRBV3-1/TRBV3-2	-	TRBJ1-2	TGTGCCAGCAGCCAGAGGCAGGGGGCCATCTATGGCTACACCTTC	CASSQRQGAIYGYTF
-	TRBV7-2	-	TRBJ2-2	TGTGCCAGCAGCTTAGCGGGGGGGGCAAACACCGGGGAGCTGTTTTTT	CASSLAGGANTGELFF
-	TRBV7-6	-	TRBJ2-3	TGTGCCAGCAGCTCCGAGGGTGGCTTCACAGATACGCAGTATTTT	CASSSEGGFTDTQYF
-	TRBV5-1	-	TRBJ2-2	TGCGCCAGCAGCTATGAGGTGGCCGGGGAGCTGTTTTTT	CASSYEVAGELFF
TRBD2	TRBV28	-	TRBJ2-1	TGTGCCAGCGTAACTAGCGGATTCAATGAGCAGTTCTTC	CASVTSGFNEQFF
-	TRBV9	-	TRBJ1-2	TGTGCCAGCAGCGTAGGTGGAGGTGGGCATCTCGGTTACACCTTC	CASSVGGGGHLGYTF
TRBD1	TRBV18	-	TRBJ1-2	TGTGCCAGCTCACCGGTCGGGGTTGGACAGGGAGGCTATGGCTACACCTTC	CASSPVGVGQGGYGYTF